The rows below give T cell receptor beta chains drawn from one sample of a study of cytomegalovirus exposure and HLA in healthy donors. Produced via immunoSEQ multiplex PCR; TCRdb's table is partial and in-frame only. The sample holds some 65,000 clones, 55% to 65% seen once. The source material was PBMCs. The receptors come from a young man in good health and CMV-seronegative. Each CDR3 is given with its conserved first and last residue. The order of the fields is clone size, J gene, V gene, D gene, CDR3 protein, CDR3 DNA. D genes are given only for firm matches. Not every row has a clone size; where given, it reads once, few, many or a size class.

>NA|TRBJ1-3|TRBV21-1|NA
CASSKGEGRRDTIYF
TGTGCCAGCAGCAAAGGGGAGGGGAGGAGAGACACCATATATTTT
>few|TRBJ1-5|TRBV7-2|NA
CASSSRKWAQGNQPQHF
TGTGCCAGCAGCTCCCGGAAGTGGGCTCAGGGCAATCAGCCCCAGCATTTT
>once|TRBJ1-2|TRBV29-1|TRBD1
CSVVQGAYGYTF
TGCAGCGTTGTACAGGGGGCCTATGGCTACACCTTC
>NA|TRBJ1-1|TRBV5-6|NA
CASSLISDTEAFF
TGTGCCAGCAGCTTAATATCGGACACTGAAGCTTTCTTT
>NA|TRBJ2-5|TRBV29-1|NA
CSVGETDKGTQYF
TGCAGCGTTGGAGAGACGGACAAGGGGACCCAGTACTTC
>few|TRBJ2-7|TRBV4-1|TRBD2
CASSQNPSFRGGVNEQYF
TGCGCCAGCAGCCAAAATCCCTCCTTTCGCGGGGGGGTAAACGAGCAGTACTTC
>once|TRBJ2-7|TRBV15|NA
CATSRVPGSEQYF
TGTGCCACCAGCAGAGTTCCGGGTTCCGAGCAGTACTTC
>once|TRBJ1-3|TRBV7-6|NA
CASSLDRGPGNTIYF
TGTGCCAGCAGCTTAGATCGGGGTCCTGGAAACACCATATATTTT
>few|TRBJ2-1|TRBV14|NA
CASSQEVVSLFGDEQFF
TGTGCCAGCAGCCAAGAGGTCGTGAGCCTGTTTGGTGATGAGCAGTTCTTC
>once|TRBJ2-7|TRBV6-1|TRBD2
CASIISGGLSYEQYF
TGTGCCAGCATAATCAGCGGGGGCCTCTCCTACGAGCAGTACTTC
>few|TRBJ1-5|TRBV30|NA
CAWSIGREGQPQHF
TGTGCCTGGAGTATCGGCAGGGAGGGTCAGCCCCAGCATTTT
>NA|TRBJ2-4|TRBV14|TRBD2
CASSQGGLAVAKNIQYF
TGTGCCAGCAGCCAAGGGGGACTAGCGGTAGCCAAAAACATTCAGTACTTC
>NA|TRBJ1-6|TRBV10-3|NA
CAISEDEQGFSPLHF
TGTGCCATCAGTGAGGATGAACAGGGTTTCTCACCCCTCCACTTT
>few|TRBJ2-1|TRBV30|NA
CAWTRGWRNEQFF
TGTGCCTGGACCAGGGGTTGGAGGAATGAGCAGTTCTTC
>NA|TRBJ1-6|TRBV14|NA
CASSLSIRAGDSPLHF
TGTGCCAGCAGCCTATCTATCAGGGCAGGGGATTCACCCCTCCACTTT
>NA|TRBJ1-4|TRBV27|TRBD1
CASWKQGGNEKLFF
TGTGCCAGCTGGAAACAGGGGGGGAATGAAAAACTGTTTTTT
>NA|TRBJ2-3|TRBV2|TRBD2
CASSAQLAGLTDTQYF
TGTGCCAGCAGTGCACAACTAGCGGGACTCACAGATACGCAGTATTTT
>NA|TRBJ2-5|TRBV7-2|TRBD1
CASSLSAGGMETQYF
TGTGCCAGCAGCTTATCAGCAGGGGGCATGGAGACCCAGTACTTC
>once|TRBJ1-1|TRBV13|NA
CASSLPLDSSNTEAFF
TGTGCCAGCAGCTTGCCCCTTGACAGTTCGAACACTGAAGCTTTCTTT
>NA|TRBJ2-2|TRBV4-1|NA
CASSQDPTSTGELFF
TGCGCCAGCAGCCAAGATCCGACTAGCACCGGGGAGCTGTTTTTT
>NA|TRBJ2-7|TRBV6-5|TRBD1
CASSYGGQSYEQYF
TGTGCCAGCAGTTACGGGGGACAGTCCTACGAGCAGTACTTC
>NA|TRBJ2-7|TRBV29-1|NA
CSVRRGGYEQYF
TGCAGCGTTCGCCGCGGTGGCTACGAGCAGTACTTC
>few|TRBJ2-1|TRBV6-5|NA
CASSWGPLETGDEQFF
TGTGCCAGCAGTTGGGGTCCGTTAGAGACGGGGGATGAGCAGTTCTTC
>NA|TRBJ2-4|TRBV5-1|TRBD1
CASGNGQGELRAKNIQYF
TGCGCCAGCGGAAACGGACAGGGGGAGTTGAGGGCCAAAAACATTCAGTACTTC
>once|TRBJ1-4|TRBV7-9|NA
CASSPLSGANEKLFF
TGTGCCAGCAGCCCACTGTCGGGGGCTAATGAAAAACTGTTTTTT
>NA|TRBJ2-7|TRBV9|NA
CASSVGVDSSYEQYF
TGTGCCAGCAGCGTAGGGGTAGACAGCTCCTACGAGCAGTACTTC
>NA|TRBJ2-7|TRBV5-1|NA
CASSYYGSSYEQYF
TGCGCCAGCAGTTATTACGGTAGCTCCTACGAGCAGTACTTC
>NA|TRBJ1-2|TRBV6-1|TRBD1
CASSEATGENYGYTF
TGTGCCAGCAGTGAGGCGACAGGGGAAAACTATGGCTACACCTTC
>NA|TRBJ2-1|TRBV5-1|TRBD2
CASSLTTSGVESEQFF
TGCGCCAGCAGCCTTACGACTAGCGGGGTCGAGAGTGAGCAGTTCTTC
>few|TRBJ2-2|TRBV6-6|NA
CASSPRDSGTGELFF
TGTGCCAGCAGTCCTCGGGATAGTGGCACCGGGGAGCTGTTTTTT
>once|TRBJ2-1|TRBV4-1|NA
CASSQAGGNEQFF
TGCGCCAGCAGCCAGGCCGGAGGTAATGAGCAGTTCTTC
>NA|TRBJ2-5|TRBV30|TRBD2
CAWRTSGAQETQYF
TGTGCCTGGAGGACTAGCGGGGCTCAAGAGACCCAGTACTTC
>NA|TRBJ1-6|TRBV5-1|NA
CASSLESSYNSPLHF
TGCGCCAGCAGCTTGGAGAGCTCCTATAATTCACCCCTCCACTTT
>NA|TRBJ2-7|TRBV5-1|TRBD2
CASSYGLAGGIEQYF
TGCGCCAGCAGCTATGGACTAGCGGGGGGTATCGAGCAGTACTTC
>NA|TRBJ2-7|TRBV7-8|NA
CASSLGGNSYEQYF
TGTGCCAGCAGCCTGGGCGGGAACTCCTACGAGCAGTACTTC
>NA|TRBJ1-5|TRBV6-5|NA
CASSYRSPYSNQPQHF
TGTGCCAGCAGTTACAGAAGCCCGTATAGCAATCAGCCCCAGCATTTT
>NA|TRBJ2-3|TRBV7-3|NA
CASSSISTDTQYF
TGTGCCAGCAGCTCCATTTCCACAGATACGCAGTATTTT
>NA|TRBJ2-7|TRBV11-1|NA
CASSLKIAELYEQYF
TGTGCCAGCAGCTTAAAGATAGCGGAGCTCTACGAGCAGTACTTC
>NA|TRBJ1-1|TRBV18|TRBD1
CASSPTGATSTEAFF
TGTGCCAGCTCACCAACAGGGGCCACGAGCACTGAAGCTTTCTTT
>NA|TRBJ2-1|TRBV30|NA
CAWSATRYEQFF
TGTGCCTGGAGCGCGACCAGGTATGAGCAGTTCTTC
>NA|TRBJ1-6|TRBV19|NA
CASSIGGPRGSPLHF
TGTGCCAGTAGTATAGGGGGCCCGCGGGGTTCACCCCTCCACTTT
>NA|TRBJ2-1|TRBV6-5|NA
CASTPSGYNEQFF
TGTGCCAGCACCCCCAGCGGGTACAATGAGCAGTTCTTC
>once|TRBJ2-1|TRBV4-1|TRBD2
CASSQEGSGGDNEQFF
TGCGCCAGCAGCCAAGAGGGTAGCGGGGGTGACAATGAGCAGTTCTTC
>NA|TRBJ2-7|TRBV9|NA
CASSPGGSSYEQYF
TGTGCCAGCAGTCCTGGGGGCAGCTCCTACGAGCAGTACTTC
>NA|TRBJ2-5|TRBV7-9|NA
CASSLRDQRAETQYF
TGTGCCAGCAGCTTGCGGGACCAAAGGGCAGAGACCCAGTACTTC
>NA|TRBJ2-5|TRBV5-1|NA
CASSFLSYQETQYF
TGCGCCAGCAGTTTTCTGTCGTACCAAGAGACCCAGTACTTC
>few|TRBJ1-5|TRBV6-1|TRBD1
CASSVQGISNQPQHF
TGTGCCAGCAGTGTACAGGGGATTAGCAATCAGCCCCAGCATTTT
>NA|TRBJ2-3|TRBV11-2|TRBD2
CASSLSGGGSDTQYF
TGTGCCAGCAGCCTTAGCGGGGGGGGCTCAGATACGCAGTATTTT
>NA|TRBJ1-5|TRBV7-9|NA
CASSLDGGGQPQHF
TGTGCCAGCAGCTTAGACGGGGGTGGTCAGCCCCAGCATTTT
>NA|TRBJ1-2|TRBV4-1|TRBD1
CASSLKPDGTGLGYTF
TGCGCCAGCAGCCTTAAACCTGATGGGACAGGGTTGGGCTACACCTTC
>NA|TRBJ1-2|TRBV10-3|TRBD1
CAISATGEVVGYTF
TGTGCCATCAGTGCGACAGGGGAGGTGGTGGGCTACACCTTC
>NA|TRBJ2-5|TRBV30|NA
CAWSVDGGPQETQYF
TGTGCCTGGAGTGTGGACGGGGGGCCTCAAGAGACCCAGTACTTC
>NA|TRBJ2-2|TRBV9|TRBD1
CASSAGTAANTGELFF
TGTGCCAGCAGCGCCGGGACAGCCGCGAACACCGGGGAGCTGTTTTTT
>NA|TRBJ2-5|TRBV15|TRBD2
CATSRDSRLAGENQETQYF
TGTGCCACCAGCAGAGACTCAAGACTAGCGGGGGAGAACCAAGAGACCCAGTACTTC
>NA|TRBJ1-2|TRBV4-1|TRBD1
CASSQDWDRRFHGYTF
TGCGCCAGCAGCCAAGACTGGGACAGGCGGTTCCATGGCTACACCTTC
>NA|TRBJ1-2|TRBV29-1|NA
CSAGDDGYTF
TGCAGCGCAGGGGATGATGGCTACACCTTC
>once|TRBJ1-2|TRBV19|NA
CASTDGQLYGYTF
TGTGCCAGTACAGACGGACAGCTCTATGGCTACACCTTC
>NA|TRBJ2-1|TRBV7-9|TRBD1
CASASRNRDRAFDEQFF
TGTGCCAGCGCTTCGAGAAACCGGGACAGGGCATTCGATGAGCAGTTCTTC
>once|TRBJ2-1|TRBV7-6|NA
CASSFGVNNEQFF
TGTGCCAGCAGCTTCGGGGTCAACAATGAGCAGTTCTTC
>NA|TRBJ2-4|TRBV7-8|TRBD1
CASSLAGGHIQYF
TGTGCCAGCAGCTTGGCAGGGGGACACATTCAGTACTTC